The present entry profiles one TCR beta chain with its context. The CDR3 covers 14 residues. Germline lookup yields CDR1 SGHTA and CDR2 FQGNSA. V was cut by 7 bases and J by 2 bases, with 14 bases left in between. Individually, cDNA molecules had unique molecular identifiers attached to them. TCRdb analysed the 5' RACE reads with MiXCR anew, one entry per CDR3 protein. The sample lists roughly 63,000 distinct CDR3 sequences; over 10% were seen once. This sample is drawn from a study of early T cells in non-severe SARS-CoV-2 infection. The sequencing sample was made of whole blood. The receptor was derived from an adult who was a healthcare worker with PCR-confirmed SARS-CoV-2 infection or an uninfected control (not recorded which). The chain carries TRBV7-2 and TRBJ2-5, with unresolved D. CDR3 sequence reads: CASTPSRQQETQYF. CDR3 coding DNA: TGTGCCAGCACCCCATCCCGGCAACAAGAGACCCAGTACTTC.